This T cell receptor (beta chain) was sequenced during a study of CD8+ T cells in alopecia areata. Study in general: Tofacitinib was given for 6 to 18 months, then stopped for 6 months. Regarding the study as a whole: Patients shared TCRs less clearly than mice did, possibly owing to HLA. Tofacitinib produced a significant decrease in scalp clonality and in expanded CD8+ clones among the top 100. During tofacitinib treatment, many expanded lesional clones remained in scalp and blood.

This clone was recorded a few times. What it binds is not known. Following RNA extraction, reverse transcription yielded cDNA that acted as the sequencing template. Libraries were prepared by immunoSEQ multiplex PCR; TCRdb keeps only in-frame clonotypes and omits some of them. The sample includes around 120,000 clones, approximately 57% of them seen just once. Treatment meaning: oral pan-JAK inhibitor, 5-10 mg twice daily. The sequence was collected from a human donor with alopecia areata. The material was CD4+ T cells sorted from blood, obtained at week 4, from a patient treated with tofacitinib.

The CDR3 nucleotides are TGTGCCAGCAGCGCCCCTAGCGGACAAGAGACCCAGTACTTC. This encodes CASSAPSGQETQYF. The J gene is TRBJ2-5, the V gene TRBV5-4; TRBD2 matches at 7 bases. This CDR3 is 14 amino acids long. The germline gives CDR1 SGHNT, CDR2 YYREEE (reference sequence). Germline trimming cut 4 bases from V and 2 bases from J; bases unmatched to any gene: 5. Full variable domain (outside the CDR3, taken from reference TRBV5-4 and TRBJ2-5): ETGVTQSPTHLIKTRGQQVTLRCSSQSGHNTVSWYQQALGQGPQFIFQYYREEENGRGNFPPRFSGLQFPNYSSELNVNALELDDSALYLCASSAPSGQETQYFGPGTRLLVL.